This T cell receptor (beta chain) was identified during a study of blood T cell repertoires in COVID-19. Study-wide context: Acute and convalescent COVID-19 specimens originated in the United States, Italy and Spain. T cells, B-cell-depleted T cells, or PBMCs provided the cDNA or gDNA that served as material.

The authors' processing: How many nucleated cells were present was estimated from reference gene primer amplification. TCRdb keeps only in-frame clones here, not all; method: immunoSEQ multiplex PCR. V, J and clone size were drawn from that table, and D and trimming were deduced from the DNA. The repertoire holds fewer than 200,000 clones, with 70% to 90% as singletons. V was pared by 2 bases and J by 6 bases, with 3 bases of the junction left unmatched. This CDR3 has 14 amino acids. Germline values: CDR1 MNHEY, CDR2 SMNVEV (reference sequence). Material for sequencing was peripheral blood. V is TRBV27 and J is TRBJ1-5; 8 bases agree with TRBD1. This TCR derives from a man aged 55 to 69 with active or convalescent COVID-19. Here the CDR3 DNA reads TGTGCCAGCAGTTTAGGGACAGGAGGTCAGCCCCAGCATTTT. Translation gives CASSLGTGGQPQHF.